The 27 T cell receptor beta chains listed next were all sequenced from one sample in a study of T cells after posttransplantation cyclophosphamide. Cells defined as naive were viable CD3+CD4+ or CD3+CD8+ and CCR7+CD45RA+CD45RO-CD95-CD27+CD28+. Some clones are missing from TCRdb's copy, which holds only in-frame ones; the method was immunoSEQ multiplex PCR. Here the sample spans some 9,400 clones, about 98% being singletons. Sequenced input: naive CD4+ T cells sorted from PBMCs. The source of these receptors is a woman aged 55-69 years in good health, CMV-negative, and a related stem cell transplant donor.

DNA of the CDR3: TGTGCCAGCAGCTTGGGCCTAGCGGGAGAAAAAAACTACGAGCAGTACTTC. This codes for CASSLGLAGEKNYEQYF. This chain links TRBV7-9 with TRBJ2-7; TRBD2 matches at 10 bases. The J segment lost 3 bases and the V segment lost 3 bases, leaving 11 bases of the junction unmatched. Germline values: CDR1 SEHNR, CDR2 FQNEAQ (reference sequence). The CDR3 is made up of 17 amino acids.

The chain uses TRBV6-5 and TRBJ1-1; TRBD1 is a possible D gene (5 bases). Germline assignment: CDR1 MNHEY and CDR2 SVGAGI. This CDR3 has 14 amino acids. Trimming shortened V by 2 bases and J by 1 base, and 8 bases separated the two germline ends. For the CDR3, the DNA is TGTGCCAGCAGTTACCGCACAGGGAACACTGAAGCTTTCTTT. Translating gives CASSYRTGNTEAFF.

The rearrangement links TRBV4-3 to TRBJ2-4, with 8 bases that match TRBD2. Germline CDR1 is LGHNA and CDR2 is YSLEER. The CDR3 covers 14 residues. After removal of 3 bases from V and 9 bases from J, the junction contained 7 bases not matched to a gene. Here the CDR3 reads CASSHRAGVGIQYF. As DNA, the CDR3 is TGCGCCAGCAGCCACCGAGCGGGAGTAGGCATTCAGTACTTC.

This rearrangement joins TRBV10-3 to TRBJ2-2; 11 bases are a match to TRBD1. The V and J ends lost 2 bases and 5 bases, in that order; junction bases with no gene match: 4. The CDR3 is 16 amino acids. Germline CDR1 and CDR2: ENHRY and SYGVKD. CDR3 in amino acids: CAISEADRGQTGELFF. CDR3 in DNA: TGTGCCATCAGTGAGGCGGACAGGGGGCAAACCGGGGAGCTGTTTTTT.

The chain is built from TRBV28 and TRBJ2-2; TRBD1 is a possible D gene (7 bases). V lost 5 bases and J lost 4, with 8 bases in between. Germline CDR1 is MDHEN and CDR2 is SYDVKM. The CDR3 covers 13 residues. CDR3 nucleotides: TGTGCCAGCAGTCAGGGGGGCACCGGGGAGCTGTTTTTT. Amino acid sequence: CASSQGGTGELFF.

This clone is a singleton in its sample. The chain couples TRBV5-8 to TRBJ1-6; D gene ambiguous. CDR3 length: 15 residues. Trimming removed 2 bases at V and 0 bases at J, with 6 bases between. Looked up from germline, CDR1 is SGHTS and CDR2 is YDEGEE. DNA for the CDR3: TGTGCCAGCAGCTTTGGCAGCTCCTATAATTCACCCCTCCACTTT. The encoded protein is CASSFGSSYNSPLHF.

The J gene is TRBJ2-6, the V gene TRBV10-1, with a possible D match to TRBD1 (5 bases). This CDR3 spans 17 amino acids. Per the germline V gene, CDR1 is WNHNN and CDR2 is SYGVQD (reference sequence). V gave up 8 bases and J gave up 0 bases, with 17 bases separating them. For the CDR3, the DNA is TGCGCCAGCTTCCTCGGTCGACAGAGCTCTGGGGCCAACGTCCTGACTTTC. It is translated as CASFLGRQSSGANVLTF.

The J gene is TRBJ1-1, the V gene TRBV27; D is ambiguous. Deletions cut 4 bases from V and 8 bases from J, with 23 bases between. Germline V gives CDR1 MNHEY, CDR2 SMNVEV (reference sequence). The CDR3 is made up of 16 amino acids. The CDR3 spells CASSSPRGGLASEAFF. CDR3 coding DNA: TGTGCCAGCAGTTCCCCCCGCGGCGGTTTAGCTTCCGAAGCTTTCTTT.

The V and J genes are TRBV28 and TRBJ2-1; the match to TRBD1 covers 7 bases. The CDR3 extends over 14 amino acids. V gave up 6 bases and J gave up 1 base; unmatched junction bases: 3. CDR1 MDHEN and CDR2 SYDVKM come from the germline V gene. The CDR3 loop is CASRTQGSYNEQFF. CDR3 DNA: TGTGCCAGCAGGACACAGGGGTCCTACAATGAGCAGTTCTTC.

V gene TRBV9 combines with J gene TRBJ2-5; D may be TRBD1 (5 bases). V shed 0 bases and J shed 7 bases, with 13 bases lying between them. CDR3 length: 14 amino acids. Germline values: CDR1 SGDLS, CDR2 YYNGEE. CDR3 coding DNA: TGTGCCAGCAGCGTAGGAGTCCTCACAGGGACCCAGTACTTC. Translating it yields CASSVGVLTGTQYF.

The rearrangement links TRBV7-3 to TRBJ2-1; 7 bases fit TRBD1. V lost 3 bases to trimming and J lost 4 bases; unmatched junction nucleotides: 3. Looked up from germline, CDR1 is SGHTA and CDR2 is FQGTGA. This CDR3 is 14 amino acids long. CDR3 nucleotide sequence: TGTGCCAGCAGCTTTGGGACAGCTTACAATGAGCAGTTCTTC. It codes for CASSFGTAYNEQFF.

For this clone: One end of the junction is discordant with germline, which a read error may explain. CDR3 sequence (DNA): TGTGCCAGCTCATTTGACCCGGGACAGGGTTTTAATTTT. Encoded protein: CASSFDPGQGFNF. The chain carries TRBV18 and TRBJ2-3; 9 bases align to TRBD1. Germline loops: CDR1 KGHSH, CDR2 LQKENI. The CDR3 is 13 amino acids.

The rearrangement uses TRBV11-3 and TRBJ2-5, with 12 bases lining up with TRBD2. The CDR3 covers 17 residues. V lost 2 bases to trimming and J lost 5 bases; unmatched junction nucleotides: 9. Germline assignment: CDR1 SGHNT and CDR2 YENEEA. CDR3 sequence reads: CASSLNPGLAGLETQYF. CDR3 nucleotide sequence: TGTGCCAGCAGCTTAAACCCCGGACTAGCGGGACTGGAGACCCAGTACTTC. Complete variable domain (other parts from reference TRBV11-3 and TRBJ2-5): EAGVVQSPRYKIIEKKQPVAFWCNPISGHNTLYWYLQNLGQGPELLIRYENEEAVDDSQLPKDRFSAERLKGVDSTLKIQPAELGDSAVYLCASSLNPGLAGLETQYFGPGTRLLVL.

V is TRBV5-1 and J is TRBJ1-2; 9 nucleotides agree with TRBD1. Unmatched junction bases numbered 6, after V lost 0 bases and J lost 0 bases. Germline V gives CDR1 SGHRS, CDR2 YFSETQ. The CDR3 has 17 amino acids. CDR3: CASSLAGQGYPNYGYTF. The CDR3, as DNA: TGCGCCAGCAGCTTGGCGGGACAGGGATATCCTAACTATGGCTACACCTTC.

The V and J genes are TRBV5-1 and TRBJ2-3, with 7 bases lining up with TRBD1. This CDR3 has 18 amino acids. V was pared by 0 bases and J by 3 bases, with 13 bases of the junction left unmatched. Looked up from germline, CDR1 is SGHRS and CDR2 is YFSETQ. The CDR3 region is CASSLGTGLNRRTDTQYF. The DNA for the CDR3 is TGCGCCAGCAGCTTGGGGACAGGCCTTAATAGAAGGACAGATACGCAGTATTTT.

CDR3 coding DNA: TGTGCCAGCAGCTTTGGACAGGAGGGAGGCTACACCTTC. It codes for CASSFGQEGGYTF. This rearrangement joins TRBV7-9 to TRBJ1-2; 7 positions agree with TRBD1. V was clipped by 3 bases and J by 8 bases; unmatched bases: 6. The CDR3 has 13 amino acids. The germline V gene encodes CDR1 SEHNR and CDR2 FQNEAQ (reference sequence).

The chain employs TRBV9 and TRBJ1-6; a weak D match, TRBD1 (5 bases). From germline, CDR1 is SGDLS and CDR2 YYNGEE. V shed 5 bases and J shed 9 bases, with 15 bases lying between them. CDR3 length: 14 amino acids. CDR3 region: CASSLGPQGSPLHF. CDR3 nucleotide sequence: TGTGCCAGCAGTTTGGGGCCGCAGGGTTCACCCCTCCACTTT.

The V gene is TRBV6-1, the J gene TRBJ2-7; possible D gene TRBD2, 5 bases. The length of the CDR3 is 14 residues. Per the germline V gene, CDR1 is MNHNS and CDR2 is SASEGT. Trimming left V 2 bases short and J 1 base short, with 9 bases between. CDR3 in amino acids: CASSEPGVSYEQYF. For the CDR3, the DNA is TGTGCCAGCAGTGAACCCGGGGTATCCTACGAGCAGTACTTC.

The V and J genes are TRBV29-1 and TRBJ2-1; weak D call: TRBD2 (7 bases). The CDR3 has 16 amino acids. V was shortened by 1 base and J by 5 bases, with 18 bases between the two germline ends. The germline gives CDR1 SQVTM, CDR2 ANQGSEA. CDR3 in amino acids: CSVEVGGLAANNEQFF. The CDR3 nucleotides are TGCAGCGTTGAAGTAGGGGGTCTAGCGGCCAACAATGAGCAGTTCTTC.

The rearrangement links TRBV7-6 to TRBJ2-7; a weak D match, TRBD2 (7 bases). Germline V gene sequence: CDR1 SGHVS, CDR2 FNYEAQ. Between the trimmed V and J ends, which lost 6 bases and 5 bases, there was a span of 20 bases. The CDR3 runs 15 residues. CDR3 bases: TGTGCCAGCAGTCCCAGGGAGGGGGTCAGAAACGAGCAGTACTTC. Protein: CASSPREGVRNEQYF. The whole variable domain, filled in from reference TRBV7-6 and TRBJ2-7, reads GAGVSQSPRYKVTKRGQDVALRCDPISGHVSLYWYRQALGQGPEFLTYFNYEAQQDKSGLPNDRFSAERPEGSISTLTIQRTEQRDSAMYRCASSPREGVRNEQYFGPGTRLTVT.

The J gene is TRBJ1-5, the V gene TRBV7-2; 9 positions match TRBD1. Per germline, CDR1 SGHTA and CDR2 FQGNSA. J was trimmed by 2 bases and V by 0 bases; bases with no gene match: 8. This CDR3 spans 18 amino acids. CDR3: CASSLAPGTGNGNQPQHF. As DNA, the CDR3 is TGTGCCAGCAGCTTAGCGCCCGGGACAGGGAATGGCAATCAGCCCCAGCATTTT.

The V call is TRBV2, the J call TRBJ2-3; D may be TRBD2 (6 bases). The V gene lost 10 bases and the J gene lost 0 bases, with 17 bases spanning the gap. Germline CDR1 is SNHLY and CDR2 is FYNNEI. This CDR3 region has 15 residues. The CDR3 sequence is CAIYRGTTSTDTQYF. DNA of the CDR3: TGTGCCATCTACCGCGGGACCACTAGCACAGATACGCAGTATTTT. Using reference TRBV2 and TRBJ2-3 for the parts outside the CDR3, the full variable domain is EPEVTQTPSHQVTQMGQEVILRCVPISNHLYFYWYRQILGQKVEFLVSFYNNEISEKSEIFDDQFSVERPDGSNFTLKIRSTKLEDSAMYFCAIYRGTTSTDTQYFGPGTRLTVL.

The chain uses TRBV29-1 and TRBJ2-3; no reliable D call. Germline lookup yields CDR1 SQVTM and CDR2 ANQGSEA. Trimming removed 6 bases at V and 2 bases at J, with 15 bases between. This CDR3 is built from 14 residues. This chain's CDR3 is CSVPFQLFTDTQYF. Here the CDR3 DNA reads TGCAGCGTCCCTTTCCAACTTTTCACAGATACGCAGTATTTT.

The CDR3 region has the DNA TGCGCCAGCAGCCAAGAATGTCGGGGGGTAAGCTCCTACGAGCAGTACGTC. As protein: CASSQECRGVSSYEQYV. The V call is TRBV4-1, the J call TRBJ2-7, with 7 bases aligning to TRBD2. V lost 0 bases, J lost 0 bases, and 8 bases stayed unmatched. The V gene's germline CDR1 is MGHRA and CDR2 YSYEKL. The CDR3 is made up of 17 amino acids.

The chain carries TRBV11-2 and TRBJ2-7; D possibly corresponds to TRBD1 (6 bases). Trimming cost V 5 bases and J 4 bases, with 15 bases left between them. The CDR3 extends over 14 amino acids. Germline V gene sequence: CDR1 SGHAT, CDR2 FQNNGV. CDR3 protein: CASSGLGQLYEQYV. For the CDR3, the DNA is TGTGCCAGCAGCGGTCTGGGACAACTTTACGAGCAGTACGTC.

The chain couples TRBV4-1 to TRBJ2-1; 11 bases are a match to TRBD2. V trimming: 3 bases; J trimming: 2 bases; junction bases outside the gene matches: 9. Germline V gene lookup returns CDR1 MGHRA and CDR2 YSYEKL. The CDR3 extends over 18 amino acids. The CDR3 DNA follows: TGCGCCAGCAGCCAGTCCGCTCAACTAGCGGGGGCCTACAATGAGCAGTTCTTC. It is translated as CASSQSAQLAGAYNEQFF.

This chain joins TRBV7-6 and TRBJ1-3, with D perhaps matching TRBD1 (5 bases). Trimming removed 1 base at V and 0 bases at J, with 10 bases between. Germline CDR1 SGHVS, CDR2 FNYEAQ. This CDR3 contains 16 residues. The CDR3 sequence is CASSLGGTSSGNTIYF. In DNA form, the CDR3 reads TGTGCCAGCAGCTTAGGGGGCACGTCCTCTGGAAACACCATATATTTT.